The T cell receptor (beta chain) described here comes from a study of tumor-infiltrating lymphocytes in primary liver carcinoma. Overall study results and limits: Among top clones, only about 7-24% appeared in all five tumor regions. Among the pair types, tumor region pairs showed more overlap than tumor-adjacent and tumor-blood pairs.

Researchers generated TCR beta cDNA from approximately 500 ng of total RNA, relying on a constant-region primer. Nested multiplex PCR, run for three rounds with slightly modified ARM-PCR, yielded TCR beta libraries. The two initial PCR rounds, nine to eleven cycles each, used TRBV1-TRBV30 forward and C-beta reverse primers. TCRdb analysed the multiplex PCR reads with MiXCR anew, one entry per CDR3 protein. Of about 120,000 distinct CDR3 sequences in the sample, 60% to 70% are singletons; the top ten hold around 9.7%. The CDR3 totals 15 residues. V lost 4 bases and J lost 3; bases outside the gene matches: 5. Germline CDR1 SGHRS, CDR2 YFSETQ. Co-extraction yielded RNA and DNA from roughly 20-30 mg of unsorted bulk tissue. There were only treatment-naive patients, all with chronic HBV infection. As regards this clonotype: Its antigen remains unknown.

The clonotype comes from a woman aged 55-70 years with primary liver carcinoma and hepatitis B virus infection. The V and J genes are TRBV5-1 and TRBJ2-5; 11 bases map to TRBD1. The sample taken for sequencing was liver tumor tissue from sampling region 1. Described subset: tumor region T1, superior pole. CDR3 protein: CASSPGQGGKETQYF. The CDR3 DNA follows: TGCGCCAGCAGCCCGGGACAGGGGGGAAAAGAGACCCAGTACTTC.